The T cell receptor beta chain described here comes from a study of blood T cell repertoires in COVID-19. Study summary: The United States, Italy and Spain were the sources of the acute and convalescent COVID-19 samples.

V gave up 1 base and J gave up 1 base; unmatched junction bases: 2. The CDR3 covers 16 residues. The germline V gene encodes CDR1 LGHNA and CDR2 YSLEER. Generated by immunoSEQ multiplex PCR, the TCRdb table keeps only in-frame clones and is missing some. The sample yields about 54,000 clones, approximately 88% seen once. The chain has TRBV4-3 and TRBJ2-2; 8 bases are shared with TRBD2. The sequenced sample was peripheral blood. This TCR was sampled from a human donor in a cohort sampled during active COVID-19. CDR3: CASSQALAGNTGELFF. The DNA for the CDR3 is TGCGCCAGCAGCCAAGCCCTAGCGGGGAACACCGGGGAGCTGTTTTTT.